A single sample gave rise to the 28 T cell receptor beta chains below, sequenced in a study of blood T cell repertoires in COVID-19. Generated by immunoSEQ multiplex PCR, the TCRdb table keeps only in-frame clones and is missing some. The sample holds 84,000 or so clones, roughly 80% seen once. Sequenced sample: peripheral blood. The receptors shown here come from a woman aged 35 to 49 with active or convalescent COVID-19.

This clone has more than one count but fewer than ten. The rearrangement joins TRBV6-5 to TRBJ1-1; D not resolved. Germline V gives CDR1 MNHEY, CDR2 SVGAGI. Trimming removed 6 bases from V and 4 bases from J, with 12 bases in between. The CDR3 is 13 amino acids. In nucleotides, the CDR3 is TGTGCCAGCAGCTCGGGAGTGGGCACTGAAGCTTTCTTT. Encoded protein: CASSSGVGTEAFF.

The chain combines TRBV4-3 with TRBJ1-3, with a possible D match to TRBD1 (6 bases). This CDR3 has 18 residues. V shed 1 base and J shed 2 bases, with 18 bases lying between them. The V gene's germline CDR1 is LGHNA and CDR2 YSLEER. The CDR3 reads CASSQVFGQGIAGNTIYF. Written as DNA, the CDR3 is TGCGCCAGCAGCCAAGTCTTTGGCCAGGGGATTGCTGGAAACACCATATATTTT.

The chain links TRBV7-2 to TRBJ1-2, with 8 nucleotides matching TRBD1. This CDR3 has 14 amino acids. Germline V gene sequence: CDR1 SGHTA, CDR2 FQGNSA. The trim removed 4 bases at V and 8 bases at J, leaving 9 bases unmatched. CDR3 amino acids: CASSSFDRGRGYTF. In DNA form, the CDR3 reads TGTGCCAGCAGCTCCTTCGACAGGGGTAGGGGCTACACCTTC.

This clone has a single count. The chain carries TRBV6-1 and TRBJ1-2; 7 nucleotides line up with TRBD1. CDR1 MNHNS and CDR2 SASEGT come from the germline V gene. The junction had 6 bases not matched to a gene; V was cut back by 2 bases and J by 6 bases. The CDR3 contains 14 residues. The CDR3 spells CASSEMDRIDGYTF. The CDR3, as DNA: TGTGCCAGCAGTGAAATGGACAGGATTGATGGCTACACCTTC.

The count of this clone is one. The V and J genes are TRBV18 and TRBJ2-1, with 11 bases fitting TRBD1. The length of the CDR3 is 15 residues. Germline V gives CDR1 KGHSH, CDR2 LQKENI. V was clipped by 3 bases and J by 8 bases; unmatched bases: 6. In nucleotides, the CDR3 is TGTGCCAGCTCACCGGGACAGGGGGTAGTCGATGAGCAGTTCTTC. As protein: CASSPGQGVVDEQFF.

The table lists this clone with a count of one. This chain connects TRBV4-2 to TRBJ2-5; perhaps TRBD1 as D (6 bases). Germline CDR1 is LGHNA and CDR2 is YNFKEQ. V lost 3 bases and J lost 5, with 19 bases in between. The CDR3 totals 16 residues. CDR3 sequence: CASSQHEASDRETQYF. The DNA of the CDR3 is TGTGCCAGCAGCCAGCATGAGGCGTCCGACAGGGAGACCCAGTACTTC.

The chain employs TRBV5-1 and TRBJ2-3, with 10 bases aligning to TRBD1. Trimming took 2 bases from V and 7 from J; bases not matched to a gene: 4. Germline-derived CDR1 and CDR2 are SGHRS and YFSETQ. The CDR3 spans 14 residues. In nucleotides, the CDR3 is TGCGCCAGCAGCTTTGGACAGGGGGTGTATACGCAGTATTTT. As protein: CASSFGQGVYTQYF.

The V and J genes are TRBV10-3 and TRBJ1-2; D remains unclear. With 2 bases removed from V and 2 bases from J, the gap between germline ends came to 12 bases. The CDR3 has 15 residues. Germline V gene sequence: CDR1 ENHRY, CDR2 SYGVKD. The chain's CDR3 is CAISEIQSNNYGYTF. CDR3 DNA: TGTGCCATCAGTGAGATACAGTCGAACAACTATGGCTACACCTTC.

The chain carries TRBV9 and TRBJ1-2, with 11 bases aligning to TRBD1. This CDR3 spans 17 amino acids. V gave up 0 bases and J gave up 6 bases; unmatched junction bases: 10. Germline V gene sequence: CDR1 SGDLS, CDR2 YYNGEE. CDR3 sequence reads: CASSVEPQGQGADGYTF. The CDR3 DNA is TGTGCCAGCAGCGTAGAGCCCCAAGGACAGGGGGCAGATGGCTACACCTTC.

The CDR3 DNA reads TGTGCCAGCAGTGACCCGGACAACGCGAACACCGGGGAGCTGTTTTTT. This codes for CASSDPDNANTGELFF. The genes are TRBV25-1 and TRBJ2-2, with D tentatively TRBD1 (5 bases). This CDR3 comprises 16 residues. The germline V gene encodes CDR1 MGHDK and CDR2 SYGVNS. Trimming took off 3 bases at V and 0 bases at J, with 11 bases between the two ends.

CDR3 coding DNA: TGTGCCAGCTCACCACCGGTAGGGGGACCCAGCACAGATACGCAGTATTTT. Amino acids: CASSPPVGGPSTDTQYF. This chain connects TRBV18 to TRBJ2-3; possible D gene TRBD1, 6 bases. Trimming took off 0 bases at V and 0 bases at J, with 13 bases between the two ends. The CDR3 has 17 amino acids. CDR1 is KGHSH, CDR2 LQKENI, per germline.

The V and J genes are TRBV19 and TRBJ2-3, with TRBD2 matching 9 bases. CDR1 LNHDA and CDR2 SQIVND come from the germline V gene (reference sequence). After removal of 5 bases from V and 4 bases from J, the junction contained 10 bases not matched to a gene. CDR3 size: 16 residues. Here the CDR3 DNA reads TGTGCCAGTAGTCCCCAGCGGGGGGCTGGGTCAGATACGCAGTATTTT. It is translated as CASSPQRGAGSDTQYF. The whole variable domain, filled in from reference TRBV19 and TRBJ2-3, reads DGGITQSPKYLFRKEGQNVTLSCEQNLNHDAMYWYRQDPGQGLRLIYYSQIVNDFQKGDIAEGYSVSREKKESFPLTVTSAQKNPTAFYLCASSPQRGAGSDTQYFGPGTRLTVL.

The table lists this clone with a few counts. The chain has TRBV7-9 and TRBJ2-1; TRBD2 agrees at 11 bases. Germline assignment: CDR1 SEHNR and CDR2 FQNEAQ (reference sequence). Unmatched junction bases numbered 1, after V lost 1 base and J lost 5 bases. This CDR3 has 15 amino acids. CDR3 DNA sequence: TGTGCCAGCAGCTTAGGACTAGCGGGGCACAATGAGCAGTTCTTC. Amino acids: CASSLGLAGHNEQFF.

The chain has TRBV4-2 and TRBJ2-3; 9 nucleotides align to TRBD2. Per germline, CDR1 LGHNA and CDR2 YNFKEQ. The CDR3 is made up of 18 amino acids. Trimming took 0 bases from V and 5 from J; bases not matched to a gene: 12. The CDR3 region is CASSQDLAAGGRVDTQYF. The CDR3, as DNA: TGTGCCAGCAGCCAAGATCTCGCGGCGGGGGGGCGAGTAGATACGCAGTATTTT.

The genes are TRBV28 and TRBJ1-2, with TRBD1 matching 12 bases. Germline CDR1 is MDHEN and CDR2 is SYDVKM. The CDR3 totals 15 residues. With 7 bases clipped from V and 8 bases from J, the junction kept 11 bases outside the gene matches. In DNA, the CDR3 is TGTGCCAGCAACTCGCCGGGACAGGGGGCCAGGGGCTACACCTTC. It yields the protein CASNSPGQGARGYTF.

V and J are TRBV7-6 and TRBJ2-7; 7 nucleotides match TRBD2. This CDR3 is built from 16 residues. V shed 5 bases and J 8 bases; nucleotides not matched to a gene: 18. Germline CDR1 and CDR2: SGHVS and FNYEAQ. DNA of the CDR3: TGTGCCAGCAGCCCACAGCTTAGCGCGGGAGTAACCCAGCAGTACTTC. Protein product: CASSPQLSAGVTQQYF.

This chain connects TRBV10-3 to TRBJ1-5; the D gene is possibly TRBD1 (5 bases). Germline V gene data show CDR1 as ENHRY and CDR2 as SYGVKD. Trimming cost V 4 bases and J 4 bases, with 5 bases left between them. The CDR3 extends over 12 amino acids. In DNA, the CDR3 is TGTGCCATCAGTGGGACAAATCAGCCCCAGCATTTT. It encodes CAISGTNQPQHF.

The J gene is TRBJ2-7, the V gene TRBV5-4; 7 bases are shared with TRBD1. The trim removed 3 bases at V and 2 bases at J, leaving 5 bases unmatched. Germline V gene sequence: CDR1 SGHNT, CDR2 YYREEE (reference sequence). The CDR3 has 14 residues. The DNA for the CDR3 is TGTGCCAGCAGCTCAACAGGGGCCCCCTACGAGCAGTACTTC. It encodes CASSSTGAPYEQYF.

In this sample, this clone turned up once. The gene calls are TRBV23-1 and TRBJ2-5, with 9 positions matching TRBD1. TRBV23-1 is an open reading frame, and its role is uncertain. V lost 4 bases to trimming and J lost 4 bases; unmatched junction nucleotides: 13. CDR3 length equals 17 residues. CDR3 residues: CASSPPKGTGRGETQYF. The CDR3 DNA reads as TGCGCCAGCAGTCCCCCAAAAGGGACAGGGAGAGGAGAGACCCAGTACTTC.

V usage is TRBV6-2 or TRBV6-3 and J usage is TRBJ1-5; TRBD1 matches 7 bases. The CDR3 consists of 17 residues. Germline trimming cut 2 bases from V and 0 bases from J; bases unmatched to any gene: 7. Germline CDR1 and CDR2: MNHEY and SVGEGT. The CDR3 loop reads CASSYVRTGDSNQPQHF. DNA of the CDR3: TGTGCCAGCAGTTACGTGAGGACAGGAGATAGCAATCAGCCCCAGCATTTT.

The chain combines TRBV29-1 with TRBJ2-1, with TRBD2 matching over 7 bases. The CDR3 runs 13 residues. V lost 4 bases and J lost 7; bases outside the gene matches: 7. Germline assignment: CDR1 SQVTM and CDR2 ANQGSEA. The DNA of the CDR3 is TGCAGCGTTGCTAAGATGGGGGGGAATGAGCAGTTCTTC. It codes for CSVAKMGGNEQFF.

The chain couples TRBV3-1 (or the pseudogene TRBV3-2) to TRBJ1-3, with TRBD1 identical over 7 bases. V lost 5 bases and J lost 0; bases outside the gene matches: 4. The germline V gene has CDR1 LGHDT and CDR2 YNNKEL (reference sequence). The CDR3 runs 15 residues. CDR3 loop: CASSKGTVSGNTIYF. The CDR3, as DNA: TGTGCCAGCAGCAAAGGGACAGTCTCTGGAAACACCATATATTTT.

This sequence joins TRBV5-1 and TRBJ2-7, with D possibly matching TRBD2 (5 bases). V was clipped by 0 bases and J by 1 base, with 8 bases between them. The CDR3 runs to 14 residues. From germline, CDR1 is SGHRS and CDR2 YFSETQ. CDR3 in amino acids: CASSLAEGSYEQYF. The CDR3, as DNA: TGCGCCAGCAGCTTGGCCGAGGGATCCTACGAGCAGTACTTC.

With respect to this clone: The sample has other DNA sequences that encode this CDR3 too. The rearrangement joins TRBV5-1 to TRBJ1-2; no firm D call. In germline, CDR1 is SGHRS, CDR2 YFSETQ. The CDR3 is 12 amino acids. Trimming removed 0 bases at V and 6 bases at J, with 6 bases between. CDR3 loop: CASSLVGDGYTF. In DNA, the CDR3 is TGCGCCAGCAGCTTGGTAGGAGATGGCTACACCTTC.

A remark on this clone: Other DNA sequences in the sample encode the same CDR3. This chain connects TRBV24-1 to TRBJ2-1, with TRBD2 matching over 9 bases. Germline-derived CDR1 and CDR2 are KGHDR and SFDVKD. The V gene end was trimmed by 0 bases and the J gene end by 9 bases; junction bases not matched to a gene: 5. CDR3 length equals 15 residues. The CDR3 protein is CATSDLAAGGSEQFF. The DNA for the CDR3 is TGTGCCACCAGTGATTTGGCAGCGGGGGGCTCTGAGCAGTTCTTC.

V gene TRBV13 combines with J gene TRBJ2-7; D unclear. The CDR3 covers 12 residues. The germline V gene encodes CDR1 PRHDT and CDR2 FYEKMQ (reference sequence). The V end lost 0 bases, the J end lost 7 bases, and 7 bases lay between the germline ends. Written as DNA, the CDR3 is TGTGCCAGCAGCTTAGGTAGTCGAGAGCAGTACTTC. It yields the protein CASSLGSREQYF.

This chain connects TRBV7-3 to TRBJ2-3; no clear D gene. V was pared by 3 bases and J by 4 bases, with 8 bases between. Germline V gives CDR1 SGHTA, CDR2 FQGTGA. This CDR3 has 13 residues. CDR3 residues: CASSLRGPDTQYF. The CDR3 nucleotides are TGTGCCAGCAGCTTGCGCGGCCCAGATACGCAGTATTTT. Variable domain in full (rest from reference TRBV7-3 and TRBJ2-3): GAGVSQTPSNKVTEKGKYVELRCDPISGHTALYWYRQSLGQGPEFLIYFQGTGAADDSGLPNDRFFAVRPEGSVSTLKIQRTERGDSAVYLCASSLRGPDTQYFGPGTRLTVL.

V and J are TRBV6-6 and TRBJ2-7, with 7 bases fitting TRBD2. This CDR3 is built from 15 residues. Per the germline V gene, CDR1 is MNHNY and CDR2 is SVGAGI (reference sequence). Trimming cost V 8 bases and J 4 bases; bases outside gene matches: 14. CDR3 nucleotide sequence: TGTGCCAGCGGGAGGGGAGGGGTCCTAACGTACGAGCAGTACTTC. Its translation: CASGRGGVLTYEQYF.